One and the same sample provided the 5 T cell receptor beta chains below, sequenced in a study of Graves' ophthalmopathy and Graves' hyperthyroidism. Scientists amplified the TCR beta CDR3 regions from RNA transcripts. HTBI-primed RT-PCR formed the first round, and a multiplex PCR formed the second. TCRdb re-called the multiplex PCR reads with MiXCR, one entry per CDR3 protein. The sample consists of 400,000 to 500,000 distinct CDR3 sequences, under 25% of them appearing once. Sequenced material: peripheral blood. Receptor source: a woman in her late teens or twenties with stable Graves' hyperthyroidism.

The gene calls are TRBV12-3 or TRBV12-4 and TRBJ1-1; 11 positions match TRBD1. This CDR3 region has 16 residues. The V and J ends lost 6 bases and 1 base, in that order; junction bases with no gene match: 7. The CDR3 here is CASRTGQGVSNTEAFF. The CDR3 nucleotides read TGTGCCAGCAGGACGGGACAGGGGGTTTCGAACACTGAAGCTTTCTTT.

The J gene is TRBJ2-4, the V gene TRBV6-2 or TRBV6-3; D gene ambiguous. V lost 2 bases to trimming and J lost 0 bases, with 17 bases between them. The germline gives CDR1 MNHEY, CDR2 SVGEGT. CDR3 size: 18 residues. This CDR3 reads CASSYTIGRSTAKNIQYF. Here the CDR3 DNA reads TGTGCCAGCAGTTACACAATTGGACGGTCTACAGCCAAAAACATTCAGTACTTC.

This clonotype was seen at least ten times. The chain joins TRBV7-9 to TRBJ2-5; TRBD1 matches 7 bases. CDR3 length: 15 residues. J was trimmed by 3 bases and V by 5 bases; bases with no gene match: 9. Germline CDR1 is SEHNR and CDR2 is FQNEAQ (reference sequence). For the CDR3, the DNA is TGTGCCAGCAGCCCATGGCAGGGACAGAAAGAGACCCAGTACTTC. It codes for CASSPWQGQKETQYF.

This clonotype was detected ten times or more. The rearrangement joins TRBV6-1 to TRBJ2-7; 9 bases map to TRBD2. The J segment lost 3 bases and the V segment lost 5 bases, leaving 11 bases of the junction unmatched. Germline CDR1 MNHNS, CDR2 SASEGT. The CDR3 totals 16 residues. The CDR3 DNA follows: TGTGCCAGCAGTCAACAGCGGGGGGACCTAATCTACGAGCAGTACTTC. Its translation is CASSQQRGDLIYEQYF.

This clonotype came up many times. CDR3 residues: CASSYNRDRNYEQYF. As DNA, the CDR3 is TGTGCCAGCAGCTATAACCGGGACAGAAACTACGAGCAGTACTTC. The V call is TRBV13, the J call TRBJ2-7; 7 bases are a match to TRBD1. The junction had 9 bases not matched to a gene; V was cut back by 4 bases and J by 3 bases. Germline loops: CDR1 PRHDT, CDR2 FYEKMQ (reference sequence). The CDR3 consists of 15 residues.